The rows below give T cell receptor beta chains drawn from one sample of a study of long-term antiretroviral therapy in people with HIV. Repertoires were generated with immunoSEQ multiplex PCR, while TCRdb's copy carries only in-frame clones and drops some. The sample includes 20,000 to 30,000 clones, approximately 95% of them seen just once. The sequenced sample was unsorted PBMCs, obtained roughly 5.1 years after starting antiretroviral therapy. Receptors were obtained from a woman between 45 and 65 years old with HIV. The CDR3 runs from the conserved cysteine through the conserved F or W. The D gene is left open where the match is weak. Clone size appears in some rows only: once, few, many, or a class for an expanded clone.

J	V	D	size	CDR3	DNA
TRBJ2-5	TRBV18	TRBD1	-	CASSYRDSQETQYF	TGTGCCAGCTCTTACCGGGACAGTCAAGAGACCCAGTACTTC
TRBJ2-5	TRBV11-2	-	-	CASSLSDGNLFEQYF	TGTGCCAGCAGCTTATCGGACGGGAACCTCTTTGAGCAGTACTTC
TRBJ2-7	TRBV6-1	-	-	CASSVEPRGVSYEQYF	TGTGCCAGCAGTGTAGAGCCCCGAGGGGTTTCCTACGAGCAGTACTTC
TRBJ2-1	TRBV28	TRBD2	-	CASRLAGGIYNEQFF	TGTGCCAGCAGATTAGCGGGAGGGATTTACAATGAGCAGTTCTTC
TRBJ2-6	TRBV27	-	-	CASSLLGTVPGANVLTF	TGTGCCAGCAGTTTATTGGGAACAGTACCTGGGGCCAACGTCCTGACTTTC
TRBJ1-5	TRBV9	-	once	CASSVGIGINQPQHF	TGTGCCAGCAGCGTAGGCATAGGGATAAACCAGCCCCAGCATTTT
TRBJ1-1	TRBV9	-	-	CASSVEASRGEAFF	TGTGCCAGCAGCGTGGAGGCTTCCAGGGGTGAAGCTTTCTTT
TRBJ2-5	TRBV5-6	TRBD2	-	CASSLAGGGRTETQYF	TGTGCCAGCAGCTTGGCGGGTGGCGGGAGAACTGAGACCCAGTACTTC
TRBJ2-1	TRBV7-3	-	once	CASSLHVAEGLWDEQFF	TGTGCCAGCAGCCTACACGTGGCTGAGGGCTTGTGGGATGAGCAGTTCTTC
TRBJ2-7	TRBV7-2	TRBD1	-	CASSPDRVDEQYF	TGTGCCAGCAGCCCCGACAGGGTCGACGAGCAGTACTTC
TRBJ1-5	TRBV6-1	-	-	CASSPVGAGNQPQHF	TGTGCCAGCAGTCCGGTGGGGGCAGGCAATCAGCCCCAGCATTTT
TRBJ2-7	TRBV5-4	-	-	CASSKDEGARYEQYF	TGTGCCAGCAGCAAGGACGAGGGAGCCCGCTACGAGCAGTACTTC
TRBJ2-1	TRBV19	TRBD2	-	CASSTLAGGMNEQFF	TGTGCCAGTAGTACCCTAGCGGGAGGCATGAATGAGCAGTTCTTC
TRBJ2-3	TRBV10-3	TRBD1	-	CAISEWVGGLGADTQYF	TGTGCCATCAGTGAGTGGGTAGGGGGCCTAGGCGCAGATACGCAGTATTTT
TRBJ1-1	TRBV6-5	-	-	CASSSGLGNTEAFF	TGTGCCAGCAGTTCTGGGCTAGGGAACACTGAAGCTTTCTTT
TRBJ2-6	TRBV21-1	-	-	CASRSWSFLSGANVLTF	TGTGCCAGCAGGTCGTGGTCTTTCTTGTCTGGGGCCAACGTCCTGACTTTC
TRBJ2-1	TRBV29-1	-	-	CSVEAGSYNEQFF	TGCAGCGTTGAGGCAGGTTCCTACAATGAGCAGTTCTTC